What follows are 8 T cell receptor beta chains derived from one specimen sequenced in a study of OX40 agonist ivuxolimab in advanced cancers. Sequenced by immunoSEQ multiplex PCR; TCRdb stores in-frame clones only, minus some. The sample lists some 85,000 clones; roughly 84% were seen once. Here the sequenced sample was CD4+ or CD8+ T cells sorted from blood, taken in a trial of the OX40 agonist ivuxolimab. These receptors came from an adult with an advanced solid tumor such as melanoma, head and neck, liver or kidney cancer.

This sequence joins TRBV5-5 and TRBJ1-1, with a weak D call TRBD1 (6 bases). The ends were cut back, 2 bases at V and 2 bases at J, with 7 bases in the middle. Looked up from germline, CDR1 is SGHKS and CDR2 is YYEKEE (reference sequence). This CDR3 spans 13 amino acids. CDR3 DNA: TGTGCCAGCAGCTTACAGGGCAACACTGAAGCTTTCTTT. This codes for CASSLQGNTEAFF.

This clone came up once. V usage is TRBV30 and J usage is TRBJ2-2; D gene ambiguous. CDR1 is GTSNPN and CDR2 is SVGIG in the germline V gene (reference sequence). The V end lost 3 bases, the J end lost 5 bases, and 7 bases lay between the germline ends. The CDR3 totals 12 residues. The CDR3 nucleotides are TGTGCCTGGAGAAGGCGGACCGGGGAGCTGTTTTTT. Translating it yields CAWRRRTGELFF.

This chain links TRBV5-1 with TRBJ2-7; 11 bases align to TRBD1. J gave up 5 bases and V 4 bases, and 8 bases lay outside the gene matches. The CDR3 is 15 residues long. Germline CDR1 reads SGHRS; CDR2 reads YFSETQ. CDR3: CASSLGTGGVNEQYF. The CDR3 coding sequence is TGCGCCAGCAGCCTAGGGACAGGGGGAGTCAACGAGCAGTACTTC.

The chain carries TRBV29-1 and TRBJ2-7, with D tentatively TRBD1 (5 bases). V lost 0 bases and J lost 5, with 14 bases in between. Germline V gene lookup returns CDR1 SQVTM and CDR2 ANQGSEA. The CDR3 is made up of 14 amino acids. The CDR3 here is CSVEEGQAVHEQYF. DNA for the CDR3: TGCAGCGTTGAAGAGGGGCAGGCGGTCCACGAGCAGTACTTC.

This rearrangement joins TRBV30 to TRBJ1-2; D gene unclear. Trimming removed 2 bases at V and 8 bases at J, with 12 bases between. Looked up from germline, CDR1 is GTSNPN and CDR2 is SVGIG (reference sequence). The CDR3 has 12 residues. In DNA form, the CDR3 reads TGTGCCTGGAGTCCTCAGATTAAGGGCTACACCTTC. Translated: CAWSPQIKGYTF. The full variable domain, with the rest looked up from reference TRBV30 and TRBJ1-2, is SQTIHQWPATLVQPVGSPLSLECTVEGTSNPNLYWYRQAAGRGLQLLFYSVGIGQISSEVPQNLSASRPQDRQFILSSKKLLLSDSGFYLCAWSPQIKGYTFGSGTRLTVV.

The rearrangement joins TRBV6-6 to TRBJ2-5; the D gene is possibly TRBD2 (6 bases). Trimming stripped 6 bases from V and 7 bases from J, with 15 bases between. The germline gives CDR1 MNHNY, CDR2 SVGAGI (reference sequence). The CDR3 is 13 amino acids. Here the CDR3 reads CASSPGLPATQYF. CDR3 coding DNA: TGTGCCAGCAGCCCTGGACTACCAGCGACCCAGTACTTC.

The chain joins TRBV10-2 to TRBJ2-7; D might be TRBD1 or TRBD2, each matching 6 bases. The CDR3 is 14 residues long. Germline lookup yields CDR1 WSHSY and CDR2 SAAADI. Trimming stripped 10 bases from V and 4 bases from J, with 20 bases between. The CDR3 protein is CATRSGTGTYEQYF. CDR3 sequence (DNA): TGCGCCACTCGCTCCGGGACTGGGACATACGAGCAGTACTTC.

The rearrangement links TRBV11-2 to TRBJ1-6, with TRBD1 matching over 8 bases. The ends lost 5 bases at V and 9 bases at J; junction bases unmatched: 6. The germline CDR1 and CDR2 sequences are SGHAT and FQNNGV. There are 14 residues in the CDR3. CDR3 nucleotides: TGTGCCAGCAGCCGACAGGGGAACACTTCACCCCTCCACTTT. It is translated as CASSRQGNTSPLHF.